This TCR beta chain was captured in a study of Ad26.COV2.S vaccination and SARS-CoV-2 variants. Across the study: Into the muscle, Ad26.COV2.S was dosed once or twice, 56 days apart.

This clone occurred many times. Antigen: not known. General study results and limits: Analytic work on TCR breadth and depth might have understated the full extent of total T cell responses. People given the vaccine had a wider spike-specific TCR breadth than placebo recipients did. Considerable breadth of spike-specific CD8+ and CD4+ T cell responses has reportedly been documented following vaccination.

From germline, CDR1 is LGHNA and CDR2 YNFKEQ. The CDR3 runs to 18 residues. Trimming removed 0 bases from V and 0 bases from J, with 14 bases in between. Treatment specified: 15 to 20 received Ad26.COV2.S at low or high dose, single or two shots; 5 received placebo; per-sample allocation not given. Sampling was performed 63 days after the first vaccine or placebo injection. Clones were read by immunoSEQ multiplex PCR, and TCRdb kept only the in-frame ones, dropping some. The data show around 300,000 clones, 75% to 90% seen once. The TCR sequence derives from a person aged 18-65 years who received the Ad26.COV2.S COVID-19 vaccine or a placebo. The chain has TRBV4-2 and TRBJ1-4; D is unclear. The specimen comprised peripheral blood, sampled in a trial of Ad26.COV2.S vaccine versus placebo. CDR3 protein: CASSQDPPHATTNEKLFF. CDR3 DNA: TGTGCCAGCAGCCAAGACCCACCCCACGCTACAACTAATGAAAAACTGTTTTTT.